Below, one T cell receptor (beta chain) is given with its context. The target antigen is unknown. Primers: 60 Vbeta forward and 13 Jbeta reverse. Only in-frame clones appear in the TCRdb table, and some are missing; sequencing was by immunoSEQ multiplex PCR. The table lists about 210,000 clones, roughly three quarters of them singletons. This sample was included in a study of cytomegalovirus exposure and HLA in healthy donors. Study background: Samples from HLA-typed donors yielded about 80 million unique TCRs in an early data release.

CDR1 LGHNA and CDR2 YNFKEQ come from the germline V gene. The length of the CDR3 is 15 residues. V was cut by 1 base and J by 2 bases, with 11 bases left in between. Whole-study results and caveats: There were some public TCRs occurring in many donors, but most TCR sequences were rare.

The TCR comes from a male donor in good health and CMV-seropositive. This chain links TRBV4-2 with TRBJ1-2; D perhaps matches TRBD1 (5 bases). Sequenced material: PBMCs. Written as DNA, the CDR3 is TGTGCCAGCAGCCAAGCGGTGACAGAAAACTATGGCTACACCTTC. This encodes CASSQAVTENYGYTF.